A selection of T cell receptor beta chains follows, all from one sample in a study of T cell responses to AZD1222 COVID-19 vaccine. Clones were sequenced by immunoSEQ multiplex PCR, and TCRdb holds only the in-frame ones, with some missing. The repertoire holds 95,000 to 150,000 clones, with 85% to 95% as singletons. The sample here was peripheral blood, taken 28 days after the second AZD1222 dose. Every receptor here comes from an adult who received the AZD1222 COVID-19 vaccine. The CDR3 runs from the conserved cysteine through the conserved F or W.

v_gene: TRBV5-4
CDR3aa: CASRSDKSSYEQYF

v_gene: TRBV19
CDR3aa: CASTSRLGAGGVGYTF

v_gene: TRBV7-8
CDR3aa: CASSLDGGRKKFF

v_gene: TRBV28
CDR3aa: CANPHCDVDGYTF

v_gene: TRBV10-3
CDR3aa: CAISVKGGEKLFF

v_gene: TRBV5-1
CDR3aa: CASSLIADRDTEAFF

v_gene: TRBV7-9
CDR3aa: CASTPGSGGASGTEAFF

v_gene: TRBV19
CDR3aa: CASSIDRTGRQPQHF

v_gene: TRBV11-3
CDR3aa: CASSSGGTGELFF

v_gene: TRBV19
CDR3aa: CASGTAQGNTIYF

v_gene: TRBV2
CDR3aa: CASSDRVQETQYF

v_gene: TRBV9
CDR3aa: CASSVGVTLNNEQFF

v_gene: TRBV10-3
CDR3aa: CAVAWGAEAFF

v_gene: TRBV5-4
CDR3aa: CASSLTGSEREQFF

v_gene: TRBV10-3
CDR3aa: CAISEVPRSSGNTIYF

v_gene: TRBV24-1
CDR3aa: CATSDGHRETQYF

v_gene: TRBV7-8
CDR3aa: CASSFRTSGGANTQYF

v_gene: TRBV7-2
CDR3aa: CASSHSGSYEQYF

v_gene: TRBV11-2
CDR3aa: CASSNRTGDTQYF

v_gene: TRBV19
CDR3aa: CASTAGRGVNEQFF

v_gene: TRBV5-6
CDR3aa: CASSPVAGHRGYTF

v_gene: TRBV3-1/TRBV3-2
CDR3aa: CASSQAPGSDGYTF